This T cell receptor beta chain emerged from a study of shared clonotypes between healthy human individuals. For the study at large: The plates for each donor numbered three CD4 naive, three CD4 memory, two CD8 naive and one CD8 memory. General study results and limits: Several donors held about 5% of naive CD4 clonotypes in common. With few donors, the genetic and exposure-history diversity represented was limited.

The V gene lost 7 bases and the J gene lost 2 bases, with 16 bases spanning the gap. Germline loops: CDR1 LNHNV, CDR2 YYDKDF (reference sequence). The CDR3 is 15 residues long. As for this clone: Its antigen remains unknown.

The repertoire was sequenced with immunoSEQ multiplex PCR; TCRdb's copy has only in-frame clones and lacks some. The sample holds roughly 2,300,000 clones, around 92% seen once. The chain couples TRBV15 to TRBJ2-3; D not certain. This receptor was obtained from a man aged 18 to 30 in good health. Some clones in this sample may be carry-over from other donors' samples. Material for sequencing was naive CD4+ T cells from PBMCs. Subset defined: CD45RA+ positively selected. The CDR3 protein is CATTLTRTLTDTQYF. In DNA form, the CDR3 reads TGTGCCACCACCCTGACACGTACTCTCACAGATACGCAGTATTTT.